This paragraph covers one T cell receptor (beta chain) sequence. Using RNA template, CDR3s of TCR alpha and beta were amplified with iRepertoire arm-PCR. TCRdb independently ran MiXCR on the multiplex PCR reads; one entry per CDR3 protein. The data show around 350,000 distinct CDR3 sequences, 41% seen once. The source of the sample is a study of glioma-infiltrating T cells. The receptor comes from a human donor with low-grade glioma or glioblastoma, undergoing nonglioma brain surgery, or in good health (not recorded which). Sequencing used glioma tissue, nonneoplastic brain tissue, or PBMCs (not recorded which).

In DNA, the CDR3 is TGTGCCAGTAATCACGGGACCGCCGTGCAAGAGACCCAGTACTTC. Translated, it gives CASNHGTAVQETQYF. V and J are TRBV19 and TRBJ2-5; TRBD1 or TRBD2 may be the D gene (5 bases each). Germline CDR1 reads LNHDA; CDR2 reads SQIVND (reference sequence). V lost 7 bases to trimming and J lost 2 bases, with 17 bases between them. This CDR3 comprises 15 residues.